This T cell receptor beta chain was identified in a study of glioma-infiltrating T cells after dendritic cell vaccination. TCRdb's table, derived via immunoSEQ multiplex PCR, lists solely in-frame clones and lacks some. Found here are more than 100,000 clones, approximately 80% of them singletons; the top ten hold approximately 12%. Germline loops: CDR1 MNHNS, CDR2 SASEGT. The CDR3 is made up of 13 amino acids. Trimming took off 5 bases at V and 1 base at J, with 8 bases between the two ends. The material was blood, obtained before dendritic cell vaccination. This sequence originates from a human donor with glioblastoma. The chain combines TRBV6-1 with TRBJ1-1; no clear D. For the CDR3, the DNA is TGTGCCAGCAGTACAGTCTCGAACACTGAAGCTTTCTTT. It encodes CASSTVSNTEAFF.